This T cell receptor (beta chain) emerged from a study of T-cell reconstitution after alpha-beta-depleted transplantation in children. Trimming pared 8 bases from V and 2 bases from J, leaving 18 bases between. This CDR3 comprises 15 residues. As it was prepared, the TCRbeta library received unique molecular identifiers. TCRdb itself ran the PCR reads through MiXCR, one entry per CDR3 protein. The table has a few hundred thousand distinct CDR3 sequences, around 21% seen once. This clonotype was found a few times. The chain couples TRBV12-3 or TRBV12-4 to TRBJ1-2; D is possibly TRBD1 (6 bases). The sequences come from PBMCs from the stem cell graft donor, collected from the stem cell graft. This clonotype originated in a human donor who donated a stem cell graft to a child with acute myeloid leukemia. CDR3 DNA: TGTGCCAGCGGACACAGGGAGGGAGTGAACTATGGCTACACCTTC. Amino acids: CASGHREGVNYGYTF.